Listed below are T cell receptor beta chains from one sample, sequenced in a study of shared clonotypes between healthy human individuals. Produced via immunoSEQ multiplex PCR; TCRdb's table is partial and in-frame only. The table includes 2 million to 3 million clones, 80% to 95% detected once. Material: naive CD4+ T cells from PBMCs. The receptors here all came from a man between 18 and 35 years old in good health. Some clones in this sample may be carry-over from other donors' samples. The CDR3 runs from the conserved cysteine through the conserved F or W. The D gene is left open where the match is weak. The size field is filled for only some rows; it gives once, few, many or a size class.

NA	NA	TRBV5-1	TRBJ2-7	TGCGCCAGCAGCTTCGCAGGGACCTACGAGCAGTACTTC	CASSFAGTYEQYF
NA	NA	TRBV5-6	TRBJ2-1	TGTGCCAGCAGCTTGCTCTCAGGAGGGAATGAGCAGTTCTTC	CASSLLSGGNEQFF
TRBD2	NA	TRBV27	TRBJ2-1	TGTGCCAGCAGCCCCATACTAGCGGGAGCGGGGGCCCCCTACAATGAGCAGTTCTTC	CASSPILAGAGAPYNEQFF
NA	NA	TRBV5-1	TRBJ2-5	TGCGCCAGCAGCTTGGGTGATATAGGGGGACAAGAGACCCAGTACTTC	CASSLGDIGGQETQYF
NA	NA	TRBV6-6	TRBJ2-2	TGTGCCAGCACCCAAGAGGGGGGGCGGACCGGGGAGCTGTTTTTT	CASTQEGGRTGELFF
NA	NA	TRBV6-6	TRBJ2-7	TGTGCCAGCAGTTACTCCTTCTCCAGCTACGAGCAGTACTTC	CASSYSFSSYEQYF
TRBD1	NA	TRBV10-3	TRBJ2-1	TGTGCCATCAGTGGCCCAGGGACAGAAGGAATCAGCTCCTACAATGAGCAGTTCTTC	CAISGPGTEGISSYNEQFF
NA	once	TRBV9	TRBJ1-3	TGTGCCAGCAGCGCGTTACAGGGTTTCTCTGGAAACACCATATATTTT	CASSALQGFSGNTIYF
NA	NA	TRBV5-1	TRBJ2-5	TGCGCCAGCAGCTTGGCTTCCCATCCAGAGACCCAGTACTTC	CASSLASHPETQYF
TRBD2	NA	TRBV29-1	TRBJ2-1	TGCAGCGTAAGAACTAGCGCGAGCTCCTACAATGAGCAGTTCTTC	CSVRTSASSYNEQFF